The 5 T cell receptor beta chains reported below all come from one sample, sequenced in a study of T cells in Graves' hyperthyroidism and ophthalmopathy. From RNA transcripts, TCR beta CDR3 regions were amplified. The TCR CDR3 was amplified in a first-round RT-PCR using the HTBI primer set. Each CDR3 protein gets one entry after TCRdb re-called the multiplex PCR reads with MiXCR. The table lists about half a million distinct CDR3 sequences, roughly 15% of them singletons. Sequenced: blood. The origin of the receptors is a woman aged 25 to 39 with Graves' ophthalmopathy.

In this sample, this clonotype turned up a few times. The CDR3 nucleotides read TGTGCCATCAGTGAATCAAGGAGTAGCACAGATACGCAGTATTTT. Its protein is CAISESRSSTDTQYF. The chain carries TRBV10-3 and TRBJ2-3; no definite D call. CDR1 and CDR2 from the germline V gene are ENHRY and SYGVKD. The CDR3 is 15 residues long. V lost 3 bases and J lost 0, with 10 bases in between.

Ten or more counts support this clonotype. This rearrangement joins TRBV27 to TRBJ2-1, with 7 bases matching TRBD2. The CDR3 is 15 residues long. The trim removed 5 bases at V and 9 bases at J, leaving 13 bases unmatched. From germline, CDR1 is MNHEY and CDR2 SMNVEV (reference sequence). The CDR3 DNA follows: TGTGCCAGCAGTCCCACCCGGTTCGCGGGAGCTGAGCAGTTCTTC. Encoded protein: CASSPTRFAGAEQFF.

The table lists this clonotype with a few counts. The chain recombines TRBV12-3 or TRBV12-4 with TRBJ2-1; 9 bases map to TRBD1. CDR3 length equals 14 residues. The V segment lost 6 bases and the J segment 9 bases; nucleotides outside the gene matches: 9. CDR3: CASSWDRAIGEQFF. The DNA of the CDR3 is TGTGCCAGCAGCTGGGACAGGGCTATCGGTGAGCAGTTCTTC.

The gene calls are TRBV11-2 and TRBJ2-7; weak D call: TRBD1 (6 bases). The CDR3 loop spans 13 amino acids. Germline V CDR1 and CDR2: SGHAT, FQNNGV. V was clipped by 5 bases and J by 4 bases, with 12 bases between them. The CDR3 nucleotides read TGTGCCAGCAGCCCTTGGGGGCGATACGAGCAGTACTTC. It translates to CASSPWGRYEQYF.

In this sample, this clonotype turned up many times. The chain joins TRBV20-1 to TRBJ1-3; tentative D call: TRBD1 (6 bases). From germline, CDR1 is DFQATT and CDR2 SNEGSKA (reference sequence). The CDR3 consists of 17 residues. V was shortened by 2 bases and J by 0 bases, with 17 bases between the two germline ends. Written as DNA, the CDR3 is TGCAGTGCTAGACCTACGCTAGACAGGAGCTCTGGAAACACCATATATTTT. It codes for CSARPTLDRSSGNTIYF.